This T cell receptor beta chain was recovered during a study of blood T cell repertoires in COVID-19. The overall study: Samples of COVID-19 (acute and convalescent) were obtained from the United States, Italy and Spain. T cells, B-cell-depleted T cells, or PBMCs provided the cDNA or gDNA that served as material.

Recovered status applied to Cohort 3 donors who had two consecutive negative PCRs. It also applied to those with clearance or with symptom resolution. Under the authors' procedure: Estimates of nucleated cell counts were drawn from the amplification of reference gene primers. Here immunoSEQ multiplex PCR was the method, and the copy in TCRdb shows in-frame clones only, minus some. V and J calls and clone size come straight from that table; D and trimming were deduced from the DNA. The sample contains fewer than 400,000 clones, around 84% of which appear only once. The sequencing sample was made of PBMCs or T cells enriched from blood (not recorded which). The sequence came from a man aged 25-40 years who had recovered from COVID-19.

For the CDR3, the DNA is TGCGCCAGCAGCGCCGGGACTAGTGCCGGGGAGCTGTTTTTT. The encoded protein is CASSAGTSAGELFF. J is TRBJ2-2 and V is TRBV5-1, with 8 bases aligning to TRBD2. The V gene's germline CDR1 is SGHRS and CDR2 YFSETQ. After removal of 4 bases from V and 6 bases from J, the junction contained 5 bases not matched to a gene. The CDR3 loop spans 14 amino acids.